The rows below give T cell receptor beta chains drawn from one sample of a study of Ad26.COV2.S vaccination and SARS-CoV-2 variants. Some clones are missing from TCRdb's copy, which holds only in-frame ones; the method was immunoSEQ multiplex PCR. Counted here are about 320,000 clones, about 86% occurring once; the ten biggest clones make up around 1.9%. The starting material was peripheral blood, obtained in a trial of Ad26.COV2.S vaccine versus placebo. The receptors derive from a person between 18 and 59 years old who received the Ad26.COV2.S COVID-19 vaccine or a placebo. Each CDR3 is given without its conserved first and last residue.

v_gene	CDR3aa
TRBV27	ASSLSSGGAYEQY
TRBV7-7	ASSLNRGDEQF
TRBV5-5	ASSSGLAGGQRTQY
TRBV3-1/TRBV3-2	ASSPRGATSYNEQF
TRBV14	ASSQDRRPNTGELF
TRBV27	ASSLSGFNQPQH
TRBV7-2	ASSLDAASGGETQY
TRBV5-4	ASRSDRGQETQY
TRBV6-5	ASLRADTQY
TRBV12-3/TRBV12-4	ASSPNPYNEQF
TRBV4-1	ASSQVTLAGPDTQY
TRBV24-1	AAPDLSTGLTDTQY
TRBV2	ASEGLISRDISYEQY
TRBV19	ASSLLGDSPLH
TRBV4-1	ASSQGETNEKLF
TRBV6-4	ASSRFRGGYT
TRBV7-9	ASSFRDRGRSYT
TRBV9	ASSPNIGGVPHSGTEAF
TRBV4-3	ASSPQGASFSGANVLT